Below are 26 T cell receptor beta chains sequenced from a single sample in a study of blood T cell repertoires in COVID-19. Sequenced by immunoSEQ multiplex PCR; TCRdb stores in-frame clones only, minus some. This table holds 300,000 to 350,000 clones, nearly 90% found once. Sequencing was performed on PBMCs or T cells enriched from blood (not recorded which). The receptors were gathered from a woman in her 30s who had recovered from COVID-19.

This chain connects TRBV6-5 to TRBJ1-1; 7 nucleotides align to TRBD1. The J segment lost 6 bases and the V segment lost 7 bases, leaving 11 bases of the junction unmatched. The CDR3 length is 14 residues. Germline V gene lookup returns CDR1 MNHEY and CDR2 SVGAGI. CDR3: CASIRQGLRAEAFF. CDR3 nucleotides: TGTGCCAGCATCCGACAGGGATTAAGGGCTGAAGCTTTCTTT.

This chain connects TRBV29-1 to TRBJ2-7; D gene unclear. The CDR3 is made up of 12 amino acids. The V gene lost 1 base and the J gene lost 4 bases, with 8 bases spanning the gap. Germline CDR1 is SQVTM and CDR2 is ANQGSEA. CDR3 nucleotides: TGCAGCGTTGAAGGCGCGTTTTACGAGCAGTACTTC. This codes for CSVEGAFYEQYF.

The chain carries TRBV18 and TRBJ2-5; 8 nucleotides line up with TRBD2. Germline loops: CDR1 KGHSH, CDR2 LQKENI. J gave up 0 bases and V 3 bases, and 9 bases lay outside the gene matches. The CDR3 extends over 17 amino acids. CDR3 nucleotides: TGTGCCAGCTCACCTGTGATAAAACTAGCGGACCAAGAGACCCAGTACTTC. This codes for CASSPVIKLADQETQYF.

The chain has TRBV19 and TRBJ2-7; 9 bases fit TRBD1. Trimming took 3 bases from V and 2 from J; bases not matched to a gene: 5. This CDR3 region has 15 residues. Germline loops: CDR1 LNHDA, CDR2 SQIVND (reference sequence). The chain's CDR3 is CASSIDGTGTYEQYF. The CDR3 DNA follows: TGTGCCAGTAGTATCGACGGGACAGGGACCTACGAGCAGTACTTC.

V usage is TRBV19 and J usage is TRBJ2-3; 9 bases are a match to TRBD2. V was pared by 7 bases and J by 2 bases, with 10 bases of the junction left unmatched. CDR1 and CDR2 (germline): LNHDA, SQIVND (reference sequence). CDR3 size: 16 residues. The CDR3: CASKQAGGLPTDTQYF. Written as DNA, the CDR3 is TGTGCCAGTAAGCAAGCGGGAGGACTCCCCACAGATACGCAGTATTTT.

CDR3 sequence (DNA): TGCGCCAGCAGCCTTGAAGCGCCATTCTACGAGCAGTACTTC. Protein sequence: CASSLEAPFYEQYF. V and J are TRBV5-1 and TRBJ2-7; the D is unclear. This CDR3 is built from 14 residues. Germline lookup yields CDR1 SGHRS and CDR2 YFSETQ. V lost 4 bases to trimming and J lost 3 bases, with 14 bases between them.

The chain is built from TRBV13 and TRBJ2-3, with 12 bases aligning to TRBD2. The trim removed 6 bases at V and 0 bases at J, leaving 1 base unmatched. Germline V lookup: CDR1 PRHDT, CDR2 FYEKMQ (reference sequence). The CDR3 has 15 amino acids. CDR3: CASSGLAGSTDTQYF. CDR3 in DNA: TGTGCCAGCAGTGGACTAGCGGGAAGCACAGATACGCAGTATTTT.

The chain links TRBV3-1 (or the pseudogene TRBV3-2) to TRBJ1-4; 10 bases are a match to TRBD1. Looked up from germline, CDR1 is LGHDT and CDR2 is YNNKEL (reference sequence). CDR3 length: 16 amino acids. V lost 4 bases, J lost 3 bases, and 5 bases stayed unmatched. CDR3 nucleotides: TGTGCCAGCAGCCTAGACAGGGGGCTGTCTAATGAAAAACTGTTTTTT. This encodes CASSLDRGLSNEKLFF.

CDR3 sequence (DNA): TGTGCCAGCAGTTCCCCCAGGGAGGACACTGAAGCTTTCTTT. This sequence encodes CASSSPREDTEAFF. The chain is built from TRBV28 and TRBJ1-1, with a possible D match to TRBD1 (5 bases). CDR1 is MDHEN, CDR2 SYDVKM, per germline. CDR3 length equals 14 residues. Trimming shortened V by 4 bases and J by 3 bases, and 12 bases separated the two germline ends. Full variable domain (missing parts from reference TRBV28 and TRBJ1-1): DVKVTQSSRYLVKRTGEKVFLECVQDMDHENMFWYRQDPGLGLRLIYFSYDVKMKEKGDIPEGYSVSREKKERFSLILESASTNQTSMYLCASSSPREDTEAFFGQGTRLTVV.

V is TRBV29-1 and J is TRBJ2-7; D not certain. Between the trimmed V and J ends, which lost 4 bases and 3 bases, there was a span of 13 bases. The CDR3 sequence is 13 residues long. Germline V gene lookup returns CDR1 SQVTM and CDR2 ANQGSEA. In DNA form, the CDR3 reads TGCAGCGTTGTTTGGAGATTCGGCTACGAGCAGTACTTC. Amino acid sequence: CSVVWRFGYEQYF.

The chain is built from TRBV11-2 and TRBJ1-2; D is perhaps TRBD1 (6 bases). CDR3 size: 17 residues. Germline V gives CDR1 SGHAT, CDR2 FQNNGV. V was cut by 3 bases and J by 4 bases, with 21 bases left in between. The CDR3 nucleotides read TGTGCCAGCAGCTTTCCCCACAGGGAGAGAGGGCTCTATGGCTACACCTTC. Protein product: CASSFPHRERGLYGYTF.

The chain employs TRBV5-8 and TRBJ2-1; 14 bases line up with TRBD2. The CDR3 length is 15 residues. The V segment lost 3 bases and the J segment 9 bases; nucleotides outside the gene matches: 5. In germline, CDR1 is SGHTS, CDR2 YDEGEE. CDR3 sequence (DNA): TGTGCCAGCAGCTACGGGACTAGCGGGAGCACTGAGCAGTTCTTC. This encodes CASSYGTSGSTEQFF.

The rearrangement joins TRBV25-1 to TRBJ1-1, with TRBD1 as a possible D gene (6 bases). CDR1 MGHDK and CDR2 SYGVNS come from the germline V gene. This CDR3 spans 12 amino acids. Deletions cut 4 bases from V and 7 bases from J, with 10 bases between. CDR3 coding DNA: TGTGCCAGCAGTGGTGGACAGATTGAAGCTTTCTTT. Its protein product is CASSGGQIEAFF.

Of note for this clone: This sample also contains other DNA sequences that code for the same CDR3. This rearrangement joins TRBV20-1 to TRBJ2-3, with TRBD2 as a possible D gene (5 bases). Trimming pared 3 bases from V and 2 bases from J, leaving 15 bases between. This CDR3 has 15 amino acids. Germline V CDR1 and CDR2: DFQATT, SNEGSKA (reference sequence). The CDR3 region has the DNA TGCAGTGCTAGTACCCGGGATAGCCCCACAGATACGCAGTATTTT. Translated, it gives CSASTRDSPTDTQYF.

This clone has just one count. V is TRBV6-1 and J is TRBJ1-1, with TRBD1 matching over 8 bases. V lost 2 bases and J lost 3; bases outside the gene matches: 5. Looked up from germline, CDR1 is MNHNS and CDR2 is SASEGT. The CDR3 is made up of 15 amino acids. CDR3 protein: CASSEWTGWDTEAFF. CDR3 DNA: TGTGCCAGCAGTGAATGGACAGGGTGGGACACTGAAGCTTTCTTT.

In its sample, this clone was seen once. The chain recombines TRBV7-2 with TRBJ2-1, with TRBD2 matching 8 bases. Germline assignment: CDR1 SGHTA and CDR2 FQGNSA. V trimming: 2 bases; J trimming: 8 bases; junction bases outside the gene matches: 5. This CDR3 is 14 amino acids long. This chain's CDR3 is CASSLTLAGYEQFF. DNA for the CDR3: TGTGCCAGCAGCTTAACTCTAGCGGGTTATGAGCAGTTCTTC.

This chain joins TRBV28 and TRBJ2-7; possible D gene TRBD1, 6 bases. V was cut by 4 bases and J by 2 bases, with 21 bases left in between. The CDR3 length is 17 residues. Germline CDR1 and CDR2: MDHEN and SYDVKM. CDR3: CASSYPHTGSLPYEQYF. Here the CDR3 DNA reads TGTGCCAGCAGTTACCCTCACACAGGGTCTCTTCCCTACGAGCAGTACTTC.

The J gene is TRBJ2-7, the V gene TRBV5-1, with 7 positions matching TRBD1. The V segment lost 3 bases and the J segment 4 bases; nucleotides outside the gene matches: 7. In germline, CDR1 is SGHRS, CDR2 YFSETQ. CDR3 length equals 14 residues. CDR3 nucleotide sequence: TGCGCCAGCAGCTCGAGAGACAGGGAGTACGAGCAGTACTTC. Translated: CASSSRDREYEQYF.

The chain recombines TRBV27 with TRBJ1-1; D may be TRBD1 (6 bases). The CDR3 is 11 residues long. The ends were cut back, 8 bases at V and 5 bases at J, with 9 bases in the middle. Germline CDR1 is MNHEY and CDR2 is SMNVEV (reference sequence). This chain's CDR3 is CASSQGTEAFF. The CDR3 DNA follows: TGTGCCAGCTCTCAGGGGACTGAAGCTTTCTTT.

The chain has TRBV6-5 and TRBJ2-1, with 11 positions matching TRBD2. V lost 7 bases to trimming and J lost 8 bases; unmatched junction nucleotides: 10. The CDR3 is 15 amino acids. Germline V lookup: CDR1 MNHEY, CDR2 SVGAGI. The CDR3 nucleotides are TGTGCCAGCACTAAACTAGCGGGAGCGGTCGATGAGCAGTTCTTC. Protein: CASTKLAGAVDEQFF.

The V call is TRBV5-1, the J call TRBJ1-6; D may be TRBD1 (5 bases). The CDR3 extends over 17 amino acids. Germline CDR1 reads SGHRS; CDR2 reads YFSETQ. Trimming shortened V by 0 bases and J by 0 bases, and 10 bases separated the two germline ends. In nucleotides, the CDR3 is TGCGCCAGCAGCTTGGCGGGGGGAGGCTCCTATAATTCACCCCTCCACTTT. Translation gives CASSLAGGGSYNSPLHF.

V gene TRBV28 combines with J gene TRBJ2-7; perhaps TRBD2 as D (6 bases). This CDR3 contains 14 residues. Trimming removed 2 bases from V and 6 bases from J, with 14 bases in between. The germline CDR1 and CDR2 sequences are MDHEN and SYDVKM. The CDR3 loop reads CASSLGLPIREQYF. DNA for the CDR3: TGTGCCAGCAGTTTAGGACTACCAATCCGCGAGCAGTACTTC.

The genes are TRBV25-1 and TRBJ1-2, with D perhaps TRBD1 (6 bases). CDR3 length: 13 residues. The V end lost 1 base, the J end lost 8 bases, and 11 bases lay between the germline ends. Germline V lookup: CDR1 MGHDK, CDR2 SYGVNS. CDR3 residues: CASSELRGKGYTF. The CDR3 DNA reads TGTGCCAGCAGTGAATTAAGGGGGAAGGGCTACACCTTC.

The CDR3 here is CASSVVGGPEQYF. The DNA for the CDR3 is TGTGCCAGCAGCGTAGTGGGTGGGCCCGAGCAGTACTTC. V is TRBV9 and J is TRBJ2-7, with D hard to call. Germline V gives CDR1 SGDLS, CDR2 YYNGEE. This CDR3 comprises 13 residues. V lost 0 bases to trimming and J lost 6 bases, with 10 bases between them.

The CDR3 sequence: CAWRETSGRESDEQFF. DNA for the CDR3: TGTGCCTGGAGGGAGACTAGCGGGAGGGAGAGCGATGAGCAGTTCTTC. This rearrangement joins TRBV30 to TRBJ2-1; 14 bases are a match to TRBD2. The CDR3 contains 16 residues. Germline V gene data show CDR1 as GTSNPN and CDR2 as SVGIG (reference sequence). After removal of 3 bases from V and 8 bases from J, the junction contained 9 bases not matched to a gene.

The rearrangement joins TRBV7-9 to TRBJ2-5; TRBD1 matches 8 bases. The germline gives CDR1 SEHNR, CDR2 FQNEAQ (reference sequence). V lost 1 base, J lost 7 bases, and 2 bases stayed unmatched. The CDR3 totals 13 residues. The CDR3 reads CASSLDGTGTQYF. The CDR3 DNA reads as TGTGCCAGCAGCTTAGATGGGACAGGGACCCAGTACTTC.